The rows below give T cell receptor beta chains drawn from one sample of a study of T cell responses to AZD1222 COVID-19 vaccine. Sequencing was performed with immunoSEQ multiplex PCR; in TCRdb, only in-frame clones are kept and a portion is missing. This table has over 150,000 clones, 88% appearing once. The specimen comprised peripheral blood, sampled on day 0 of AZD1222 vaccination. These TCRs come from an adult in good health. Both conserved end residues are part of each CDR3. The order of the fields is CDR3 protein, clone size, V gene, J gene, D gene. D genes are given only for firm matches. Size tells how often a clone was seen (once, few, many) or the class of an expanded clone, and some rows leave it out.

CDR3aa: CSVERSSRETQYF
abundance: .
v_gene: TRBV29-1
j_gene: TRBJ2-5
d_gene: .

CDR3aa: CASSLGAGSLYEQYF
abundance: once
v_gene: TRBV5-4
j_gene: TRBJ2-7
d_gene: TRBD2

CDR3aa: CASSPRAGTGAYEQYF
abundance: .
v_gene: TRBV5-5
j_gene: TRBJ2-7
d_gene: TRBD1

CDR3aa: CASSKAGDTDTQYF
abundance: .
v_gene: TRBV19
j_gene: TRBJ2-3
d_gene: TRBD2

CDR3aa: CASRTTGGSGNTIYF
abundance: .
v_gene: TRBV6-6
j_gene: TRBJ1-3
d_gene: TRBD1

CDR3aa: CATSRGEETQYF
abundance: .
v_gene: TRBV15
j_gene: TRBJ2-5
d_gene: .

CDR3aa: CASSLGQGNNSPLHF
abundance: .
v_gene: TRBV7-9
j_gene: TRBJ1-6
d_gene: TRBD1

CDR3aa: CASSQDGGTEAFF
abundance: .
v_gene: TRBV4-2
j_gene: TRBJ1-1
d_gene: .

CDR3aa: CASSPQGMSGNTIYF
abundance: .
v_gene: TRBV5-4
j_gene: TRBJ1-3
d_gene: .

CDR3aa: CASSREDGTGELFF
abundance: few
v_gene: TRBV18
j_gene: TRBJ2-2
d_gene: .

CDR3aa: CASSEVDYNQPQHF
abundance: once
v_gene: TRBV6-1
j_gene: TRBJ1-5
d_gene: .

CDR3aa: CASSQEESASSGNTIYF
abundance: .
v_gene: TRBV4-1
j_gene: TRBJ1-3
d_gene: .

CDR3aa: CASSQSPFEGLPEAFF
abundance: once
v_gene: TRBV23-1
j_gene: TRBJ1-1
d_gene: .

CDR3aa: CARALRDSRKEYNEQFF
abundance: .
v_gene: TRBV3-1/TRBV3-2
j_gene: TRBJ2-1
d_gene: TRBD1

CDR3aa: CASTWDRTNTEAFF
abundance: few
v_gene: TRBV5-5
j_gene: TRBJ1-1
d_gene: TRBD1

CDR3aa: CASTGRGYTQYF
abundance: .
v_gene: TRBV12-3/TRBV12-4
j_gene: TRBJ2-3
d_gene: .

CDR3aa: CASSQQGFYGYTF
abundance: .
v_gene: TRBV28
j_gene: TRBJ1-2
d_gene: TRBD1

CDR3aa: CASSADRALTDTQYF
abundance: .
v_gene: TRBV5-4
j_gene: TRBJ2-3
d_gene: TRBD1

CDR3aa: CASSQDGGTEAFF
abundance: .
v_gene: TRBV3-1/TRBV3-2
j_gene: TRBJ1-1
d_gene: .

CDR3aa: CSVSGWGGEQYF
abundance: .
v_gene: TRBV29-1
j_gene: TRBJ2-7
d_gene: TRBD2

CDR3aa: CASSRSFEDPPIF
abundance: .
v_gene: TRBV5-1
j_gene: TRBJ2-3
d_gene: .

CDR3aa: CASSLRHGPNTGELFF
abundance: .
v_gene: TRBV11-2
j_gene: TRBJ2-2
d_gene: .

CDR3aa: CASSKAETPPPDTQYF
abundance: .
v_gene: TRBV21-1
j_gene: TRBJ2-3
d_gene: .

CDR3aa: CASSLTGTSGGSGNEQFF
abundance: .
v_gene: TRBV7-2
j_gene: TRBJ2-1
d_gene: TRBD2

CDR3aa: CSVQGVPGSEQYF
abundance: .
v_gene: TRBV29-1
j_gene: TRBJ2-7
d_gene: .

CDR3aa: CASRPSGGPQHF
abundance: .
v_gene: TRBV6-5
j_gene: TRBJ1-5
d_gene: .

CDR3aa: CASSPETGTVYEQYF
abundance: .
v_gene: TRBV18
j_gene: TRBJ2-7
d_gene: TRBD1

CDR3aa: CASSQDPGGGGASRTDTQYF
abundance: .
v_gene: TRBV4-3
j_gene: TRBJ2-3
d_gene: .

CDR3aa: CASSFTGAYGYTF
abundance: .
v_gene: TRBV28
j_gene: TRBJ1-2
d_gene: .

CDR3aa: CASERDRGVDEQFF
abundance: .
v_gene: TRBV19
j_gene: TRBJ2-1
d_gene: TRBD1

CDR3aa: CASSLVGTGGTEAFF
abundance: .
v_gene: TRBV5-1
j_gene: TRBJ1-1
d_gene: TRBD1

CDR3aa: CASSYDWTAYNEQFF
abundance: .
v_gene: TRBV6-5
j_gene: TRBJ2-1
d_gene: .

CDR3aa: CASSLYRADEKLFF
abundance: .
v_gene: TRBV5-6
j_gene: TRBJ1-4
d_gene: .

CDR3aa: CASSLAGGGTLNTEAFF
abundance: once
v_gene: TRBV27
j_gene: TRBJ1-1
d_gene: TRBD1

CDR3aa: CASSKGGREGLEYF
abundance: .
v_gene: TRBV21-1
j_gene: TRBJ2-7
d_gene: .

CDR3aa: CASSLGTVNGYGYTF
abundance: .
v_gene: TRBV5-1
j_gene: TRBJ1-2
d_gene: .

CDR3aa: CASSGQNYEQYF
abundance: .
v_gene: TRBV6-2/TRBV6-3
j_gene: TRBJ2-7
d_gene: .

CDR3aa: CASSLSGGNTGELFF
abundance: .
v_gene: TRBV27
j_gene: TRBJ2-2
d_gene: TRBD2

CDR3aa: CASSLLAGDYEQYF
abundance: .
v_gene: TRBV14
j_gene: TRBJ2-7
d_gene: .

CDR3aa: CASSFRTYSNQPQHF
abundance: once
v_gene: TRBV5-6
j_gene: TRBJ1-5
d_gene: .

CDR3aa: CASSPGRPEKLFF
abundance: once
v_gene: TRBV7-9
j_gene: TRBJ1-4
d_gene: .

CDR3aa: CASSQDGRTGYEQYF
abundance: .
v_gene: TRBV4-3
j_gene: TRBJ2-7
d_gene: .

CDR3aa: CASRGQNAPVTEAFF
abundance: .
v_gene: TRBV28
j_gene: TRBJ1-1
d_gene: .

CDR3aa: CASSRDRVENSPLHF
abundance: .
v_gene: TRBV3-1/TRBV3-2
j_gene: TRBJ1-6
d_gene: TRBD1

CDR3aa: CSVEDRKVGYTF
abundance: .
v_gene: TRBV29-1
j_gene: TRBJ1-2
d_gene: .

CDR3aa: CASSLGQGYEQYF
abundance: .
v_gene: TRBV3-1/TRBV3-2
j_gene: TRBJ2-7
d_gene: TRBD1

CDR3aa: CASSLRGTYNSPLHF
abundance: once
v_gene: TRBV11-2
j_gene: TRBJ1-6
d_gene: .

CDR3aa: CASGQGAGNTIYF
abundance: few
v_gene: TRBV28
j_gene: TRBJ1-3
d_gene: TRBD1

CDR3aa: CASSTIQGPLGYTF
abundance: .
v_gene: TRBV4-2
j_gene: TRBJ1-2
d_gene: .

CDR3aa: CASSPLAGSNQETQYF
abundance: .
v_gene: TRBV28
j_gene: TRBJ2-5
d_gene: .

CDR3aa: CASSVGPGGDQPQHF
abundance: .
v_gene: TRBV9
j_gene: TRBJ1-5
d_gene: .

CDR3aa: CASRSRTTGGPNYGYTF
abundance: .
v_gene: TRBV5-4
j_gene: TRBJ1-2
d_gene: TRBD1

CDR3aa: CASSFIWDTGELFF
abundance: once
v_gene: TRBV28
j_gene: TRBJ2-2
d_gene: .

CDR3aa: CASSDAAFPGELFF
abundance: .
v_gene: TRBV6-4
j_gene: TRBJ2-2
d_gene: .

CDR3aa: CASSPSGTDDYGYTF
abundance: .
v_gene: TRBV11-2
j_gene: TRBJ1-2
d_gene: TRBD1

CDR3aa: CASSLTGTSEKLFF
abundance: .
v_gene: TRBV7-9
j_gene: TRBJ1-4
d_gene: .